This TCR beta chain was sequenced in a study of blood T cell repertoires in COVID-19. Across the whole study: Sites across the United States, Italy and Spain contributed samples from acute and convalescent COVID-19.

Germline CDR1 SGHTA, CDR2 FQGNSA. The CDR3 spans 15 residues. The V segment lost 5 bases and the J segment 5 bases; nucleotides outside the gene matches: 7. In the authors' methods: Amplification from reference gene primers served as the basis for estimated nucleated cell counts. The protocol was immunoSEQ multiplex PCR, while the TCRdb copy is restricted to in-frame clones and leaves out a portion. V, J and clone size reflect that table, while D and trimming were determined from the DNA. The sample has some 250,000 clones; about 82% are singletons. This receptor was identified in a man older than 75 with acute or convalescent COVID-19. The chain has TRBV7-2 and TRBJ2-5; 11 bases map to TRBD2. The sequencing sample was made of peripheral blood. In DNA, the CDR3 is TGTGCCAGCAGCCCTCGACTAGCGGGGATGGAGACCCAGTACTTC. Translated: CASSPRLAGMETQYF.